This T cell receptor (beta chain) emerged from a study of cytomegalovirus exposure and HLA in healthy donors. About this clone itself: The target antigen is unknown.

Unrecorded immune exposures were likely, despite nominal health at sampling. Germline lookup yields CDR1 MNHEY and CDR2 SMNVEV (reference sequence). V shed 2 bases, J shed 4 bases, and the junction held 0 bases outside the gene matches. CDR3 length: 13 residues. Study observations and caveats: The classifier reportedly diagnosed cytomegalovirus status with high sensitivity and specificity. A later analysis linked roughly 17,000 TCR beta sequences to HLA alleles at 0.05 false discovery rate. Later analysis suggested most CMV-associated TCR beta chains were HLA-restricted.

PCR amplification relied on 60 Vbeta primers (plus 13 Jbeta primers). The data were produced by immunoSEQ multiplex PCR, yet TCRdb's version contains in-frame clones alone and is incomplete. The sample has some 120,000 clones; about 81% are singletons. V is TRBV27 and J is TRBJ2-5; 8 positions match TRBD1. The source material was PBMCs. This receptor was obtained from a woman aged 30 to 39 in good health and CMV-seronegative. The CDR3 DNA is TGTGCCAGCAGTTTAGACAGGGGAGAGACCCAGTACTTC. Its translation: CASSLDRGETQYF.